The T cell receptor beta chain under discussion was sequenced for a study of blood T cell repertoires in COVID-19. The CDR3 consists of 16 residues. Germline-derived CDR1 and CDR2 are LGHNA and YNFKEQ. Losses at the gene ends were 1 base for V and 2 bases for J; bases not matched to a gene: 5. Sequencing was performed with immunoSEQ multiplex PCR; in TCRdb, only in-frame clones are kept and a portion is missing. Altogether roughly 430,000 clones are present, roughly 90% being singletons, with the ten largest covering roughly 2%. The clonotype comes from a woman in her thirties or forties with acute COVID-19. The chain uses TRBV4-2 and TRBJ2-3, with 8 bases matching TRBD2. Sequencing was carried out using PBMCs or T cells enriched from blood (not recorded which). The CDR3 DNA follows: TGTGCCAGCAGCCAAGGAAGCGGGGGTTACACAGATACGCAGTATTTT. The encoded protein is CASSQGSGGYTDTQYF.